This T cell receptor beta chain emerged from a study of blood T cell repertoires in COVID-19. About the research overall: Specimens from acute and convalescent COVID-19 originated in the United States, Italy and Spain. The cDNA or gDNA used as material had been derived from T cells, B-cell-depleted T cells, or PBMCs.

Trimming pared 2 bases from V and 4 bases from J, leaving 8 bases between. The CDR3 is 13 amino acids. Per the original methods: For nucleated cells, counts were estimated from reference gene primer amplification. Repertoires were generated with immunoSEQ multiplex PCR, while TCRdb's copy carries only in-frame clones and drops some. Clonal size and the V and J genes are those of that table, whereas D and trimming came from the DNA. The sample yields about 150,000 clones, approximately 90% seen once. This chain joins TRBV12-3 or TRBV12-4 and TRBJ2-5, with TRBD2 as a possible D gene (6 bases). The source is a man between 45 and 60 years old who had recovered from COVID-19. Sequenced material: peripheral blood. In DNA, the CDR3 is TGTGCCAGCAGTTTATTGGGGGGAGAGACCCAGTACTTC. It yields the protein CASSLLGGETQYF.